Presented here are 29 T cell receptor beta chains from one specimen sequenced in a study of T cell repertoires in cytomegalovirus infection. From the reads, TCRdb called clonotypes with MiXCR, one entry per CDR3 protein. This table holds around 530,000 distinct CDR3 sequences, approximately 15% found once. Sequenced input: CD8+ T cells from PBMCs. Receptor source: a human donor in good health (CMV status not recorded). Some clones in this sample may be carry-over from other donors' samples.

This clonotype was recorded a few times. The V gene is TRBV4-1, the J gene TRBJ1-5; maybe TRBD1 (6 bases). The germline V gene has CDR1 MGHRA and CDR2 YSYEKL. The V end was cut by 2 bases, the J end by 4 bases, with 12 bases between. This CDR3 spans 15 amino acids. As DNA, the CDR3 is TGCGCCAGCAGCCAAACACAGGGAATTAATCAGCCCCAGCATTTT. Residues: CASSQTQGINQPQHF.

This clonotype was found a few times. The chain couples TRBV29-1 to TRBJ2-1, with D perhaps TRBD2 (5 bases). Trimming took off 4 bases at V and 2 bases at J, with 9 bases between the two ends. Germline CDR1 SQVTM, CDR2 ANQGSEA. This CDR3 has 13 amino acids. The CDR3 here is CSVAGIAYNEQFF. The CDR3 DNA reads TGCAGCGTTGCGGGAATAGCCTACAATGAGCAGTTCTTC.

The V call is TRBV5-4, the J call TRBJ2-1; D gene ambiguous. The CDR3 contains 13 residues. Germline CDR1 is SGHNT and CDR2 is YYREEE (reference sequence). Trimming pared 2 bases from V and 3 bases from J, leaving 6 bases between. This CDR3 is CASSFRNYNEQFF. CDR3 DNA sequence: TGTGCCAGCAGCTTCAGAAACTACAATGAGCAGTTCTTC.

This clonotype has just a few counts. The chain combines TRBV4-1 with TRBJ2-1; 7 bases align to TRBD2. The trim removed 1 base at V and 5 bases at J, leaving 2 bases unmatched. CDR3 length: 14 amino acids. The germline gives CDR1 MGHRA, CDR2 YSYEKL. In DNA form, the CDR3 reads TGCGCCAGCAGCCAAGTAGCGGGTAACAATGAGCAGTTCTTC. Encoded protein: CASSQVAGNNEQFF.

This clonotype came up many times. The rearrangement joins TRBV2 to TRBJ2-1; D might be TRBD1 or TRBD2, each matching 5 bases. This CDR3 is 17 amino acids long. CDR1 and CDR2 (germline): SNHLY, FYNNEI. The V and J ends lost 8 bases and 8 bases respectively, with 28 bases between them. The CDR3 DNA reads TGTGCCAGCCCCCAGGTTACAGTTTCTGGGGCCGGGGATGAGCAGTTCTTC. Its protein is CASPQVTVSGAGDEQFF.

This clonotype was counted ten times or more. CDR3 DNA sequence: TGTGCCAGCAGCTTACCCGGGGACGGCTACACCTTC. This gives the protein CASSLPGDGYTF. The chain recombines TRBV5-5 with TRBJ1-2; a weak D match, TRBD1 (5 bases). The CDR3 is made up of 12 amino acids. Trimming took off 2 bases at V and 8 bases at J, with 10 bases between the two ends. In germline, CDR1 is SGHKS, CDR2 YYEKEE (reference sequence). Looking up the rest from reference TRBV5-5 and TRBJ1-2 gives the full variable domain: DAGVTQSPTHLIKTRGQQVTLRCSPISGHKSVSWYQQVLGQGPQFIFQYYEKEERGRGNFPDRFSARQFPNYSSELNVNALLLGDSALYLCASSLPGDGYTFGSGTRLTVV.

In this sample, this clonotype turned up a few times. A read error is possible here, since a much larger clone lies one base away. The chain uses TRBV9 and TRBJ1-1; D call uncertain. The CDR3 contains 12 residues. CDR1 SGDLS and CDR2 YYNGEE come from the germline V gene. The V and J ends lost 0 bases and 1 base respectively, with 1 base between them. The CDR3 bases are TGTGCCAGCAGCGTAGAGAACACTGAAGCTTTCTTT. Protein sequence: CASSVENTEAFF. Full variable domain (remainder filled in from reference TRBV9 and TRBJ1-1): DSGVTQTPKHLITATGQRVTLRCSPRSGDLSVYWYQQSLDQGLQFLIQYYNGEERAKGNILERFSAQQFPDLHSELNLSSLELGDSALYFCASSVENTEAFFGQGTRLTVV.

The CDR3, as DNA: TGTGCCAGCAGCCCTTTGATGAGCAGGGGGCCCTCTAACTATGGCTACACCTTC. This gives the protein CASSPLMSRGPSNYGYTF. The chain has TRBV9 and TRBJ1-2; 8 bases match TRBD1. This CDR3 spans 18 amino acids. V shed 4 bases, J shed 0 bases, and the junction held 14 bases outside the gene matches. CDR1 and CDR2 from the germline V gene are SGDLS and YYNGEE. The variable domain in full, with the rest retrieved from reference TRBV9 and TRBJ1-2, is DSGVTQTPKHLITATGQRVTLRCSPRSGDLSVYWYQQSLDQGLQFLIQYYNGEERAKGNILERFSAQQFPDLHSELNLSSLELGDSALYFCASSPLMSRGPSNYGYTFGSGTRLTVV.

In this sample, this clonotype turned up many times. This chain uses TRBV12-3 or TRBV12-4 with TRBJ1-1, with D uncertain. The CDR3 runs to 10 residues. Trimming shortened V by 6 bases and J by 14 bases, and 13 bases separated the two germline ends. CDR3 DNA: TGTGCCAGCAGCCCTGAAATTCGCTTCTTT. Translated, it gives CASSPEIRFF.

In this sample, this clonotype turned up a few times. CDR3 DNA sequence: TGTGCCAGTAGCGCTTTTATAAACTACCAAGAGACCCAGTACTTC. Protein product: CASSAFINYQETQYF. The rearrangement links TRBV19 to TRBJ2-5; D uncertain. The V end was cut by 6 bases, the J end by 0 bases, with 14 bases between. The CDR3 consists of 15 residues. The germline gives CDR1 LNHDA, CDR2 SQIVND (reference sequence).

This clonotype was detected many times. The chain combines TRBV29-1 with TRBJ2-1; D gene uncertain. The CDR3 is 11 amino acids. Germline V lookup: CDR1 SQVTM, CDR2 ANQGSEA. Trimming pared 7 bases from V and 6 bases from J, leaving 10 bases between. CDR3 coding DNA: TGCAGCGCCGCGCCCGCCAATGAGCAGTTCTTC. Its protein is CSAAPANEQFF.

CDR3 sequence: CASEGNTEAFF. The DNA for the CDR3 is TGTGCCAGCGAGGGTAACACTGAAGCTTTCTTT. The V gene is TRBV6-2 or TRBV6-3, the J gene TRBJ1-1; D unresolved. The germline V gene has CDR1 MNHEY and CDR2 SVGEGT. V lost 8 bases, J lost 2 bases, and 6 bases lay in between. The CDR3 runs 11 residues.

With regard to this clonotype: Given a much more abundant clone one base away, this may be a read error. The rearrangement uses TRBV6-1 and TRBJ2-7; D unclear. The V end was cut by 4 bases, the J end by 4 bases, with 8 bases between. This CDR3 has 12 residues. Germline V gene lookup returns CDR1 MNHNS and CDR2 SASEGT. The CDR3 here is CASSGSLYEQYF. CDR3 DNA: TGTGCCAGCAGTGGGAGTTTATACGAGCAGTACTTC.

Many counts were recorded for this clonotype. The chain joins TRBV11-2 to TRBJ1-5; the match to TRBD1 covers 7 bases. This CDR3 has 14 amino acids. V lost 0 bases to trimming and J lost 4 bases; unmatched junction nucleotides: 0. Germline V gives CDR1 SGHAT, CDR2 FQNNGV. The CDR3 sequence is CASSLEQGNQPQHF. CDR3 DNA: TGTGCCAGCAGCTTAGAACAGGGGAATCAGCCCCAGCATTTT.

V is TRBV6-2 or TRBV6-3 and J is TRBJ2-7, with 12 bases aligning to TRBD2. The V gene's germline CDR1 is MNHEY and CDR2 SVGEGT. CDR3 length: 18 residues. V shed 0 bases, J shed 3 bases, and the junction held 9 bases outside the gene matches. The CDR3 loop is CASSYSRLAGVGDYEQYF. The DNA of the CDR3 is TGTGCCAGCAGTTACTCCAGACTAGCGGGAGTTGGGGACTACGAGCAGTACTTC.

The sample holds many counts of this clonotype. This sequence joins TRBV12-5 and TRBJ1-2, with D maybe TRBD1 (5 bases). Germline CDR1 is LGHNT and CDR2 is FRNRAP. The length of the CDR3 is 14 residues. Trimming removed 2 bases at V and 8 bases at J, with 15 bases between. CDR3 bases: TGTGCTAGTGGTTTGTTTGGCGACAGTCAAGGCTACACCTTC. Translation: CASGLFGDSQGYTF.

This clonotype was seen repeatedly, ten times or more. The chain combines TRBV4-1 with TRBJ2-7; 14 bases map to TRBD2. CDR1 MGHRA and CDR2 YSYEKL come from the germline V gene. V dropped 4 bases and J dropped 3; count of bases not matched to a gene: 8. CDR3 length equals 17 residues. The CDR3 DNA follows: TGCGCCAGCAGCCGGCTAGGGACTAGCGGGAGAGGCTACGAGCAGTACTTC. Its translation is CASSRLGTSGRGYEQYF.

This clonotype was counted a few times. The V call is TRBV6-1, the J call TRBJ1-6, with TRBD1 matching over 7 bases. Trimming at V came to 4 bases and at J to 2 bases, leaving 5 bases not matched to a gene. The CDR3 contains 16 residues. Germline V gene data show CDR1 as MNHNS and CDR2 as SASEGT. Here the CDR3 reads CASSATGWTYNSPLHF. CDR3 in DNA: TGTGCCAGCAGTGCGACAGGGTGGACCTATAATTCACCCCTCCACTTT.

This clonotype was counted many times. The chain has TRBV7-8 and TRBJ2-7, with D possibly being TRBD1 or TRBD2 (5 bases each). V lost 5 bases, J lost 6 bases, and 14 bases lay in between. The CDR3 sequence is 13 residues long. From germline, CDR1 is SGHVS and CDR2 FQNEAQ. The CDR3 DNA is TGTGCCAGCAGCCCGGGCAAGGGACGCGAGCAGTACTTC. Its protein product is CASSPGKGREQYF.

This clonotype has ten or more counts. This rearrangement joins TRBV15 to TRBJ1-1, with a weak D call TRBD1 (5 bases). Deletions cut 1 base from V and 0 bases from J, with 9 bases between. Germline V gene sequence: CDR1 LNHNV, CDR2 YYDKDF (reference sequence). This CDR3 is 15 amino acids long. CDR3: CATSRVEGLNTEAFF. CDR3 nucleotide sequence: TGTGCCACCAGCAGAGTTGAGGGGTTGAACACTGAAGCTTTCTTT.

This clonotype was counted at least ten times. The chain employs TRBV14 and TRBJ2-5; possible D gene TRBD1, 5 bases. V lost 0 bases and J 1 base, leaving 12 bases between the germline ends. The germline V gene has CDR1 SGHDN and CDR2 FVKESK. This CDR3 has 16 residues. The CDR3 nucleotides are TGTGCCAGCAGCCAAGATCGAAGACAGCTCCAAGAGACCCAGTACTTC. It translates to CASSQDRRQLQETQYF.

The V call is TRBV3-1, the J call TRBJ1-2, with D possibly matching TRBD1 (6 bases). Germline V gene data show CDR1 as LGHDT and CDR2 as YNNKEL (reference sequence). CDR3 length equals 14 residues. V was trimmed by 0 bases and J by 8 bases, leaving 13 bases between them. The CDR3 protein is CASSQEPGARGYTF. CDR3 DNA sequence: TGTGCCAGCAGCCAAGAACCGGGGGCTAGAGGCTACACCTTC.

This clonotype showed up many times. This sequence joins TRBV5-5 and TRBJ1-5; 7 bases fit TRBD1. The CDR3 has 15 residues. Trimming removed 5 bases from V and 1 base from J; junction bases left unmatched: 6. Germline CDR1 is SGHKS and CDR2 is YYEKEE (reference sequence). The CDR3 loop is CASREGTASNQPQHF. CDR3 DNA sequence: TGTGCCAGCAGGGAGGGGACAGCAAGCAATCAGCCCCAGCATTTT.

The sample holds a few counts of this clonotype. This chain joins TRBV9 and TRBJ1-2; D remains ambiguous. CDR1 SGDLS and CDR2 YYNGEE come from the germline V gene. The CDR3 is 13 amino acids. The germline V and J ends were trimmed by 0 bases and 6 bases, with 9 bases remaining between them. CDR3 region: CASSVGGKNGYTF. The CDR3 region has the DNA TGTGCCAGCAGCGTAGGCGGCAAGAATGGCTACACCTTC.

This clonotype showed up many times. This sequence joins TRBV6-5 and TRBJ1-2; no clear D gene. Germline CDR1 and CDR2: MNHEY and SVGAGI. This CDR3 contains 12 residues. V was clipped by 9 bases and J by 4 bases, with 12 bases between them. The CDR3 DNA reads as TGTGCCAGTCGAAGCGACCCCTATGGCTACACCTTC. Translated: CASRSDPYGYTF.

This clonotype appeared many times. The chain recombines TRBV11-2 with TRBJ2-3; 16 bases are a match to TRBD2. Losses at the gene ends were 5 bases for V and 4 bases for J; bases not matched to a gene: 12. Looked up from germline, CDR1 is SGHAT and CDR2 is FQNNGV. The CDR3 totals 19 residues. The CDR3 sequence: CASSVRGTSGRAMPDTQYF. DNA for the CDR3: TGTGCCAGCAGCGTCAGGGGGACTAGCGGGAGGGCCATGCCAGATACGCAGTATTTT.

This clonotype appeared a few times. The rearrangement links TRBV10-3 to TRBJ2-1; no firm D call. CDR3 length equals 13 residues. Per the germline V gene, CDR1 is ENHRY and CDR2 is SYGVKD. V dropped 4 bases and J dropped 0 bases, with 4 bases sitting between them. The CDR3 DNA sequence: TGTGCCATCAGTGTGAGCTCCTACAATGAGCAGTTCTTC. Protein sequence: CAISVSSYNEQFF.

This clonotype has at least ten counts. V gene TRBV7-9 combines with J gene TRBJ1-2; D is undetermined. V dropped 5 bases and J dropped 3 bases, with 10 bases sitting between them. CDR1 is SEHNR and CDR2 is FQNEAQ in the germline V gene (reference sequence). The CDR3 contains 13 residues. CDR3 nucleotide sequence: TGTGCCAGCAGCGAATCCGGGGACTATGGCTACACCTTC. Translation: CASSESGDYGYTF.

For this clonotype: One end of the junction varies from germline; a read error may be responsible. The J gene is TRBJ2-1, the V gene TRBV18; D is undetermined. Germline V gene lookup returns CDR1 KGHSH and CDR2 LQKENI. CDR3 length: 13 amino acids. The CDR3: CASSPQSYYEQFF. In nucleotides, the CDR3 is TGTGCCAGCTCACCACAGTCCTACTATGAGCAGTTCTTC.